Sequencing of this TCR beta chain was carried out in a study of cytomegalovirus exposure and HLA in healthy donors. Primers: 60 Vbeta forward and 13 Jbeta reverse. Some clones are missing from TCRdb's copy, which holds only in-frame ones; the method was immunoSEQ multiplex PCR. The sample has around 160,000 clones, around 79% seen once. Study-wide results and limits: Per published accounts, TCR beta sequences correctly predicted the HLA-A and HLA-B alleles of most subjects.

At the time of sampling, donors were nominally healthy, though unrecorded immune exposures were likely. About this clone itself: Its antigen remains unidentified.

CDR3 length: 15 residues. From germline, CDR1 is LNHDA and CDR2 SQIVND (reference sequence). V lost 1 base, J lost 5 bases, and 15 bases lay in between. The sequence was collected from a woman aged 40 to 50 in good health and CMV-seropositive. Material for sequencing was PBMCs. The rearrangement links TRBV19 to TRBJ2-7, with D unclear. The CDR3 DNA reads TGTGCCAGTAGTATAGGTCCAGGCTCCACCGACGAGCAGTACTTC. This gives the protein CASSIGPGSTDEQYF.